This TCR beta chain comes out of a study of PD-1 blockade in mismatch repair-deficient tumors. Study results and limitations: After pembrolizumab, tumor-resident clones rose rapidly, then generally contracted before radiologic responses.

This clone was picked up one time. Its antigen remains unidentified. Clones were sequenced by immunoSEQ multiplex PCR, and TCRdb holds only the in-frame ones, with some missing. The sample yields 100,000 to 150,000 clones, roughly 86% seen once. TCR sequencing covered a few patients who responded to pembrolizumab. This CDR3 has 15 amino acids. The V and J ends lost 2 bases and 7 bases respectively, with 15 bases between them. Germline V CDR1 and CDR2: MNHEY, SVGAGI. The receptor was isolated from an adult with mismatch repair-deficient cancer. The rearrangement uses TRBV6-5 and TRBJ2-1, with D possibly matching TRBD2 (7 bases). The source material was peripheral blood, sampled 44 weeks after starting pembrolizumab. CDR3 protein: CASSYGQGRGNEQFF. The CDR3 DNA follows: TGTGCCAGCAGTTACGGGCAGGGGAGGGGAAATGAGCAGTTCTTC.